This T cell receptor (beta chain) was retrieved from a study of blood T cell repertoires in COVID-19. Turning to the study itself: T cells, B-cell-depleted T cells, or PBMCs provided the cDNA or gDNA that served as material.

The protocol was immunoSEQ multiplex PCR, while the TCRdb copy is restricted to in-frame clones and leaves out a portion. Seen here are around 190,000 clones, less than 85% observed once, and the top ten hold roughly 6.8%. The sequenced sample was peripheral blood. The receptor was derived from a human donor in a cohort sampled during active COVID-19.

Here the CDR3 DNA reads TGTGCCAGTAGTTTGACAGGGGGCAATCAGCCCCAGCATTTT. It yields the protein CASSLTGGNQPQHF. The chain joins TRBV19 to TRBJ1-5; 8 bases match TRBD1. J lost 2 bases, V lost 5 bases, and 2 bases had no gene match. Germline V gene sequence: CDR1 LNHDA, CDR2 SQIVND (reference sequence). The CDR3 consists of 14 residues.